Sequencing of this TCR beta chain was carried out in a study of lymphopenia after photon versus proton radiotherapy. Per germline, CDR1 GTSNPN and CDR2 SVGIG (reference sequence). CDR3 length equals 12 residues. The V gene lost 8 bases and the J gene lost 1 base, with 11 bases spanning the gap. Sequencing used immunoSEQ multiplex PCR; TCRdb keeps in-frame clones, though not all of them. The sample carries 18,000 or so clones, 80% to 90% recorded once. Broader study findings: Survival link was tested only in deceased patients; proton benefit remains a possibility. Under photons, naive T cells and diversity fell while effector/memory populations rose. In patients who died, overall survival fell as post-nadir TCR diversity dropped more. After the lymphocyte nadir, photon-treated repertoires showed oligoclonal expansion, especially of CD8+ Temra cells.

Turning to this clone: The antigen is not known.

The sample here was peripheral blood, taken from a patient treated with proton-based radiotherapy. The receptor was isolated from a man between 65 and 85 years old with pancreatic cancer. The chain uses TRBV30 and TRBJ1-1; no clear D gene. CDR3 in amino acids: CALEVGNTEAFF. The CDR3 bases are TGTGCCCTGGAAGTAGGGAACACTGAAGCTTTCTTT.